The sequence of this TCR beta chain was determined in a study of shared clonotypes between healthy human individuals. Here immunoSEQ multiplex PCR was the method, and the copy in TCRdb shows in-frame clones only, minus some. The sample includes about 79,000 clones, roughly three fifths of them seen just once. V was clipped by 4 bases and J by 4 bases; unmatched bases: 5. Germline V gene sequence: CDR1 SGHTS, CDR2 YDEGEE. The CDR3 runs 14 residues. Study-level findings and limits: Represented diversity (both genetic and exposure-history) was limited by the small number of donors. Naive CD4 clonotypes were shared across a few donors at 4.5% to 6%. The study's rarefaction showed incomplete sorted-subset sequencing despite large depth.

Combining CD45RO+ cells with CCR7-negative CD45RA+ TemRA cells gave CD8 memory. Turning to this clone: Its antigen is undetermined.

Sequenced: memory CD8+ T cells sorted from blood. Regarding subset: CD45RO+ cells pooled with CCR7-negative TemRA cells. This chain uses TRBV5-8 with TRBJ2-7; TRBD1 matches at 10 bases. This receptor was obtained from a man younger than 45 in good health. This CDR3 is CASSHGTGAYEQYF. The CDR3 nucleotides are TGTGCCAGCAGCCACGGGACAGGGGCTTACGAGCAGTACTTC.